This TCR beta chain was recorded in a study of T cell responses to AZD1222 COVID-19 vaccine. The study, taken as a whole, reports: In a largely white British group with more females than males, clonal diversity was possibly underestimated. The study found Spike-specific TCR breadth and depth rose after two AZD1222 doses. Spike as a whole was targeted by vaccine-associated CD4 TCRs, dominant at 160-218 and 743-854.

The CDR3 is 14 amino acids. The germline CDR1 and CDR2 sequences are SEHNR and FQNEAQ (reference sequence). The V segment lost 6 bases and the J segment 8 bases; nucleotides outside the gene matches: 8. As concerns this clone: Its antigen is unknown.

Repertoires were generated with immunoSEQ multiplex PCR, while TCRdb's copy carries only in-frame clones and drops some. The sample holds 140,000 or so clones, 86% seen once. The sequence derives from an adult who received the AZD1222 COVID-19 vaccine. The chain joins TRBV7-9 to TRBJ1-4; the match to TRBD1 covers 8 bases. Source: peripheral blood, taken 28 days after the second AZD1222 dose. The DNA for the CDR3 is TGTGCCAGCAGGGAACAGGGGGAGAGGGAAAAACTGTTTTTT. It encodes CASREQGEREKLFF. The entire variable domain, with the rest obtained from reference TRBV7-9 and TRBJ1-4, is as follows: DTGVSQNPRHKITKRGQNVTFRCDPISEHNRLYWYRQTLGQGPEFLTYFQNEAQLEKSRLLSDRFSAERPKGSFSTLEIQRTEQGDSAMYLCASREQGEREKLFFGSGTQLSVL.